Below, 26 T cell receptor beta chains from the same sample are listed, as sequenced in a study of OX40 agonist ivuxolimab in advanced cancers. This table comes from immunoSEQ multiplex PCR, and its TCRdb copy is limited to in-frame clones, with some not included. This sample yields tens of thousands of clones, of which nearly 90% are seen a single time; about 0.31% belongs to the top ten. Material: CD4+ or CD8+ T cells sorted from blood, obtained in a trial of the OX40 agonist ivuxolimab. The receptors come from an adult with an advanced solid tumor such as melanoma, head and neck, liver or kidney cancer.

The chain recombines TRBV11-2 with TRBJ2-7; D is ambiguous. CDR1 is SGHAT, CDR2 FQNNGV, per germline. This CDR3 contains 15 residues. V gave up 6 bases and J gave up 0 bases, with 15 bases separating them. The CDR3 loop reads CASREIGPNSYEQYF. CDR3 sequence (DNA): TGTGCCAGCAGGGAAATTGGACCCAACTCCTACGAGCAGTACTTC.

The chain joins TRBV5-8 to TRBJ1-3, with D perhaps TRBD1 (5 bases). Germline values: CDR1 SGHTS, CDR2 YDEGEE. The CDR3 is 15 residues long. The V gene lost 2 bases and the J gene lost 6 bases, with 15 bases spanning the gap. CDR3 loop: CASSFRQLSQNTIYF. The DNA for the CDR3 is TGTGCCAGCAGCTTCAGACAGCTTTCCCAAAACACCATATATTTT.

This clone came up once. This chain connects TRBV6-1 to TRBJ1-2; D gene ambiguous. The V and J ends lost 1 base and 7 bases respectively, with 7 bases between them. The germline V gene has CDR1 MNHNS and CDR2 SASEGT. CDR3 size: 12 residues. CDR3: CASSEGLLGYTF. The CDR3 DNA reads TGTGCCAGCAGTGAAGGGTTGCTTGGCTACACCTTC.

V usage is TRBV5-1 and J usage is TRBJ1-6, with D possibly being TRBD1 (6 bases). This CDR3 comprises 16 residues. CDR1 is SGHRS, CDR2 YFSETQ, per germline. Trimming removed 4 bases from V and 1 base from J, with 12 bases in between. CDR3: CASSTTGISYNSPLHF. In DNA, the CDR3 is TGCGCCAGCAGCACAACAGGGATTTCCTATAATTCACCCCTCCACTTT.

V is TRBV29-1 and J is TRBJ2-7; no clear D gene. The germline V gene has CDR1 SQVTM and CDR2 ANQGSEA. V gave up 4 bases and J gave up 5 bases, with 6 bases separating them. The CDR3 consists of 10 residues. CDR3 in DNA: TGCAGCGTTGGAATCAACGAGCAGTACTTC. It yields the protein CSVGINEQYF.

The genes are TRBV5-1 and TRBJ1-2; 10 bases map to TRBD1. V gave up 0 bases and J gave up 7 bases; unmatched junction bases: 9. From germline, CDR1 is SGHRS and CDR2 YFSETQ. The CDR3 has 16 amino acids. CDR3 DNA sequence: TGCGCCAGCAGCTTGGAGGGACAGGGGTTGGTGTCTGGCTACACCTTC. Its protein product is CASSLEGQGLVSGYTF.

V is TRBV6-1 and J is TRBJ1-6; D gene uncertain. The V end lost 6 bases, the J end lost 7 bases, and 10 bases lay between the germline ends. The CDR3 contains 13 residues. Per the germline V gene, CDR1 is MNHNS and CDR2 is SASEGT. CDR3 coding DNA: TGTGCCAGCAGAGAGGGAGCCAATTCACCCCTCCACTTT. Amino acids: CASREGANSPLHF.

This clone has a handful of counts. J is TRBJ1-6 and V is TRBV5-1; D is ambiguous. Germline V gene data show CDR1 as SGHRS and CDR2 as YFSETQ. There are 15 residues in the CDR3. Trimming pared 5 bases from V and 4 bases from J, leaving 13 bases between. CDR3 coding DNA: TGCGCCAGCAGTCCGGACCTGAGGTATAATTCACCCCTCCACTTT. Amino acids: CASSPDLRYNSPLHF. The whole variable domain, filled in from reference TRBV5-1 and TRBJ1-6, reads KAGVTQTPRYLIKTRGQQVTLSCSPISGHRSVSWYQQTPGQGLQFLFEYFSETQRNKGNFPGRFSGRQFSNSRSEMNVSTLELGDSALYLCASSPDLRYNSPLHFGNGTRLTVT.

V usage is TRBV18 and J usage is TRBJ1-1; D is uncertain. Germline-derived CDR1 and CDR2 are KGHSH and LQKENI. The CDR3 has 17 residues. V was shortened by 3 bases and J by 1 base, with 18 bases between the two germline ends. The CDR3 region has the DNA TGTGCCAGCTCACCCTTCGGCCCAGGCTTGGGGAACACTGAAGCTTTCTTT. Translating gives CASSPFGPGLGNTEAFF.

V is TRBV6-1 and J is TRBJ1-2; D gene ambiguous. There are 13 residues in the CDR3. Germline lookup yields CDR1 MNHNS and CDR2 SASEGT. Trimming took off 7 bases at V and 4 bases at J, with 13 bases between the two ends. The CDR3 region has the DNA TGTGCCAGCATAGGGCAGCTTATCTATGGCTACACCTTC. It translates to CASIGQLIYGYTF.

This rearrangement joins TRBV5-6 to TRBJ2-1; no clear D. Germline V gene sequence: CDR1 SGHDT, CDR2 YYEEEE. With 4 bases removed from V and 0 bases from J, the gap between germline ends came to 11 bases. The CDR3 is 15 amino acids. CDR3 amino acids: CASSKPTNSYNEQFF. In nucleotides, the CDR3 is TGTGCCAGCAGCAAACCAACAAACTCCTACAATGAGCAGTTCTTC.

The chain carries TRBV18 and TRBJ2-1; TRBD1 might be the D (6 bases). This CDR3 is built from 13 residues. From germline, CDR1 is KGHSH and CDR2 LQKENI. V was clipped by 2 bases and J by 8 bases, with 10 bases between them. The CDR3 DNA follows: TGTGCCAGCTCACCAGAACAGGGCGATGAGCAGTTCTTC. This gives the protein CASSPEQGDEQFF.

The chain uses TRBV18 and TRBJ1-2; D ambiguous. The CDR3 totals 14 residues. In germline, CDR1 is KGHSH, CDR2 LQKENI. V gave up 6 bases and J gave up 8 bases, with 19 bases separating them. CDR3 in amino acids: CASSEGPQKGGYTF. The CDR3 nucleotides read TGTGCCAGCTCCGAAGGACCGCAAAAAGGGGGCTACACCTTC.

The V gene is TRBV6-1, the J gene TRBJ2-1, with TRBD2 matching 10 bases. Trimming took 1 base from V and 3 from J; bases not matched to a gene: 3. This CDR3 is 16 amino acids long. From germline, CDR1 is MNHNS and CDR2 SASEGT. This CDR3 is CASSEERGGYYNEQFF. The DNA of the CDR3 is TGTGCCAGCAGTGAAGAGCGGGGGGGTTACTACAATGAGCAGTTCTTC.

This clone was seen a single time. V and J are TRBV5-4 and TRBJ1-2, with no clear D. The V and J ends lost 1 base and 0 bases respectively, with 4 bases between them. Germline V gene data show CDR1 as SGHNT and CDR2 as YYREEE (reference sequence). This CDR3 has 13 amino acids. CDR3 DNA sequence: TGTGCCAGCAGCTTGATAGCTAACTATGGCTACACCTTC. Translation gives CASSLIANYGYTF.

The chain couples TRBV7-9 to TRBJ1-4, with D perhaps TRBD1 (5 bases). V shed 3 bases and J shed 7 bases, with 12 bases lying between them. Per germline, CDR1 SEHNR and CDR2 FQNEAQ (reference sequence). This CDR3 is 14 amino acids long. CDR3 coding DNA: TGTGCCAGCAGCTTGGGTGGTCAGGGTGAAAAACTGTTTTTT. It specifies CASSLGGQGEKLFF.

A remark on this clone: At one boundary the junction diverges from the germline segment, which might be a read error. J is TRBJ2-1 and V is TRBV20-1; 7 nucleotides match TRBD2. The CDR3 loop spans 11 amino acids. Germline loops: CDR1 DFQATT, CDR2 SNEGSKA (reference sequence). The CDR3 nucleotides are TGCAGTGCTAGAGATCGGACTAGTGTAATCTTC. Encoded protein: CSARDRTSVIF.

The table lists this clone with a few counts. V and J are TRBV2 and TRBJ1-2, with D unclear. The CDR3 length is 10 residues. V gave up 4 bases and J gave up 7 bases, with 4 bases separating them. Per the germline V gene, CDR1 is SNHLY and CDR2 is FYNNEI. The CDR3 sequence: CASSVVGYTF. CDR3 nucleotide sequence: TGTGCCAGCAGTGTAGTTGGCTACACCTTC.

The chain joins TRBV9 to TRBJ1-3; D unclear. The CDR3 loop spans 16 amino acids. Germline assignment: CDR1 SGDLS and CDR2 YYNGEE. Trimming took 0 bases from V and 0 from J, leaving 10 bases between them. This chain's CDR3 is CASSVGVADSGNTIYF. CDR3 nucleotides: TGTGCCAGCAGCGTAGGTGTTGCGGACTCTGGAAACACCATATATTTT.

The CDR3 region is CASRAIGRTYGYTF. The CDR3 DNA sequence: TGTGCCAGTAGGGCGATCGGACGGACCTATGGCTACACCTTC. This chain connects TRBV19 to TRBJ1-2; D is undetermined. Germline V CDR1 and CDR2: LNHDA, SQIVND (reference sequence). Trimming cost V 6 bases and J 4 bases, with 15 bases left between them. This CDR3 comprises 14 residues.

CDR3 in amino acids: CASSHPYRGDTEAFF. The CDR3 DNA reads TGTGCCAGCAGCCACCCCTACCGGGGAGACACTGAAGCTTTCTTT. The chain couples TRBV7-2 to TRBJ1-1; no firm D call. Trimming cost V 5 bases and J 3 bases, with 16 bases left between them. CDR1 is SGHTA and CDR2 is FQGNSA in the germline V gene. The CDR3 runs 15 residues. The variable domain in full, with the rest retrieved from reference TRBV7-2 and TRBJ1-1, is GAGVSQSPSNKVTEKGKDVELRCDPISGHTALYWYRQSLGQGLEFLIYFQGNSAPDKSGLPSDRFSAERTGGSVSTLTIQRTQQEDSAVYLCASSHPYRGDTEAFFGQGTRLTVV.

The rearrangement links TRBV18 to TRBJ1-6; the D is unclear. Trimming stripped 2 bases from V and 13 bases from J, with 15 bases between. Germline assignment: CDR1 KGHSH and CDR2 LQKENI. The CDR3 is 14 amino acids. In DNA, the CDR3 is TGTGCCAGCTCACCAGTCTCCGGGTTTTCGCCCCTCCACTTT. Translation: CASSPVSGFSPLHF.

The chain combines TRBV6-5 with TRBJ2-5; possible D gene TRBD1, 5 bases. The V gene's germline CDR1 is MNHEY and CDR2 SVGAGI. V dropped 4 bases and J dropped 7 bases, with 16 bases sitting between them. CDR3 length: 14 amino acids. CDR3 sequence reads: CASSSSGRLGTQYF. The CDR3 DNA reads TGTGCCAGCAGTTCGTCAGGGCGATTGGGGACCCAGTACTTC.

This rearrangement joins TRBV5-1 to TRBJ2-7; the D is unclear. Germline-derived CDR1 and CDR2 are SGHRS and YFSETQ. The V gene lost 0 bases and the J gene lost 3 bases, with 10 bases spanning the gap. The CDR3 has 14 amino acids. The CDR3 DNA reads TGCGCCAGCAGCTTGGAGCGCGGAGACTACGAGCAGTACTTC. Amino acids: CASSLERGDYEQYF.

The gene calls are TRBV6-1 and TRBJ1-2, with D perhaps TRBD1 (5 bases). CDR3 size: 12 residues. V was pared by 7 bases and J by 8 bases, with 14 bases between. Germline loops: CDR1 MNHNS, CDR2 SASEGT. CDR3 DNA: TGTGCCAGCAAGGACCGAAGGGACGGCTACACCTTC. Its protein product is CASKDRRDGYTF.

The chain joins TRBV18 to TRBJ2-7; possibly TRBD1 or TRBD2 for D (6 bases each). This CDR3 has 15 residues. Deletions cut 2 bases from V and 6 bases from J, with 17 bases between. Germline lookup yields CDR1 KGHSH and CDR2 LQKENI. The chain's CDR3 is CASSPWEVPRGEQYF. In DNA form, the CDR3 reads TGTGCCAGCTCACCATGGGAGGTCCCCAGGGGCGAGCAGTACTTC.